This TCR beta chain was found in a study of blood T cell repertoires in COVID-19. The CDR3 extends over 13 amino acids. V gave up 7 bases and J gave up 6 bases; unmatched junction bases: 4. Germline-derived CDR1 and CDR2 are KGHDR and SFDVKD. Original processing methods: Amplification of reference gene primers provided the estimated nucleated cell counts. Here immunoSEQ multiplex PCR was the method, and the copy in TCRdb shows in-frame clones only, minus some. The V and J calls and clone size are taken from that table; D and trimming were inferred from the DNA. The table has around 250,000 clones, about nine tenths seen once; the top ten hold 0.9% to 1%.

This TCR came from a woman in her thirties or forties who had recovered from COVID-19. The chain combines TRBV24-1 with TRBJ1-5; 8 nucleotides match TRBD1. The material sequenced was peripheral blood. The CDR3 DNA is TGTGCCACCAGGCCTACAGGGGGTCAGCCCCAGCATTTT. As protein: CATRPTGGQPQHF.